This TCR beta chain comes out of a study of cytomegalovirus exposure and HLA in healthy donors. J was trimmed by 1 base and V by 6 bases; bases with no gene match: 9. Germline CDR1 and CDR2: MNHEY and SMNVEV (reference sequence). The CDR3 covers 15 residues. The PCR used 60 Vbeta and 13 Jbeta primers. This table comes from immunoSEQ multiplex PCR, and its TCRdb copy is limited to in-frame clones, with some not included. The sample includes about 90,000 clones, approximately 78% of them seen just once. The sequenced material came from PBMCs. The receptor was derived from a middle-aged woman in good health and CMV-seropositive. The V call is TRBV27, the J call TRBJ2-7, with 7 nucleotides matching TRBD1. The CDR3 DNA is TGTGCCAGCAGGCGGACAGGCGACCTTTCCTACGAGCAGTACTTC. It encodes CASRRTGDLSYEQYF.